The text below deals with one TCR beta chain. Its antigen target is currently unknown. No base quality values were provided; no much bigger clone lies one nucleotide off. The data originate from a study of shared clonotypes between healthy human individuals (dated by TCRdb to 2020 to 2021). A note on the overall study: A couple of women and a few men aged 18 to 49 years were included in the cohort. To increase sequencing depth and limit assay-specific biases, TCR repertoire library preparation and sequencing were carried out by different laboratories using diverse techniques. Leukapheresis yielded between about 0.94 and 9 billion PBMCs per donor. To estimate repertoire size and how much clonotypes are shared between individuals, the study performed deep sequencing of blood TCR repertoires from 4 to 6 healthy adults. For each donor, three plates each were used for CD4 naive and CD4 memory, two plates were used for CD8 naive, and one plate was used for CD8 memory.

The CDR3 runs 17 residues from the cysteine to the phenylalanine. The kept DNA is CDR3 alone, 51 bases in frame from the first base. V lost 6 bases and J lost 1 base; the stretch between them is 19 bases long. From the germline V gene (reference sequence), CDR1 is LNHNV and CDR2 is YYDKDF. Using the deep immunoSEQ assay, multiplex PCR amplified TCR CDR3 regions from genomic DNA. For each cell subset, the extracted genomic DNA was distributed evenly across all wells of several immunoSEQ 96-well plates, and each plate served as one replicate. For sorted subsets, approximately 190 ng genomic DNA, equal to about 30,000 T cell genomes, was loaded into each replicate PCR. Purified libraries were quantified with a Qubit 3.0 fluorometer, sized on a Bioanalyzer 2100, and re-quantified with the KAPA Library Quantification kit. A separate single-read 150-cycle Illumina NextSeq 550 flow cell was used to sequence each immunoSEQ 96-well plate. The authors' pipeline ran thus. Because the immunoSEQ output included only junctional sequences and no quality scores, the filtering could not be the same as the filtering used for full-length reads. Sequences were annotated with PyIR, a Python wrapper for IgBLAST v1.9, and V/J genes and CDR3 were assigned using IMGT germline references. Any read was removed if the V/J assignment was weak (E-value above 1e-6), the CDR3 was missing, or the read contained stop codons, out-of-frame junctions, or ambiguous translated residues. V3J clonotypes were defined as sequences sharing an identical inferred V gene, J gene, and CDR3 amino acid sequence. The percentage overlap between two repertoires was calculated by dividing the number of shared unique clonotypes by the size of the smaller repertoire. Richness of each repertoire was evaluated using RTK rarefaction, the Chao1 estimator, and Recon v2.1 estimates of unobserved clonotypes. For all TCRbeta clonotypes obtained by the gDNA method from a few donors, generation probabilities were computed with OLGA. TCRdb took over this immuneACCESS table, retaining in-frame rearrangements with V and J assigned. Such tables are incomplete; in checked studies, under half of the missing clones stem from an unresolved V gene, and the remainder is unexplained. The V and J calls and clone size come from that table; D and trimming were worked out from the DNA. This sample comprises roughly 1,000,000 clones, approximately 80% of them detected only once. The top ten constitute approximately 0.56% of the sample.

Points the paper makes about the study in general: Sampling was restricted to blood, and TCR repertoires in tissues likely differ from the TCR repertoires found in blood. Larger estimated clonotype richness was generally found for naive subsets than for memory subsets. Even with the large sequencing depth, rarefaction of the sorted-subset datasets indicated that sequencing was incomplete. Pairwise subsampling led to the expectation that sequencing depth would affect the degree of clonotype sharing among donors. Because the study included a small number of donors, the genetic and exposure-history diversity represented was limited. When four donors were compared, the shared fraction of clonotypes was about 5.4% for naive CD4, more than 3% for naive CD8, 2% to 2.5% for memory CD4, and roughly 0.43% for memory CD8. Compared with non-shared clonotypes, clonotypes shared by all four sorted-subset donors had higher generation probabilities.

The donors were healthy, HIV-negative adults with no recently reported acute infections or vaccinations. Only Caucasian adults living in Nashville, Tennessee, USA were represented among the donors. CD4+ T cells were enriched by magnetic negative selection, after which naive cells were positively selected on CD45RA and the negative fraction was taken as the memory subset. Blood was collected by leukapheresis, and PBMCs were isolated by Ficoll-Histopaque density gradient centrifugation and then cryopreserved in liquid nitrogen vapor phase. Analytical flow cytometry was used to check the purity and quantity of every magnetically sorted T cell population. From each sorted fraction, genomic DNA was isolated and quantified by UV absorbance on a Nanodrop 2000c.

Specimen: memory CD4+ T cells from PBMCs. What the cell subset or site label conveys for this sample: CD45RA-negative fraction. The sequence was collected from a man younger than 35 in good health. Some clones in this sample may be carry-over from other donors' samples. Rearrangement joined TRBV15 to TRBJ1-5, with no D gene named confidently. The CDR3 protein sequence reads: CATSFILSIGSNQPQHF. The DNA is TGTGCCACCAGTTTCATCTTGTCAATCGGGAGCAATCAGCCCCAGCATTTT.